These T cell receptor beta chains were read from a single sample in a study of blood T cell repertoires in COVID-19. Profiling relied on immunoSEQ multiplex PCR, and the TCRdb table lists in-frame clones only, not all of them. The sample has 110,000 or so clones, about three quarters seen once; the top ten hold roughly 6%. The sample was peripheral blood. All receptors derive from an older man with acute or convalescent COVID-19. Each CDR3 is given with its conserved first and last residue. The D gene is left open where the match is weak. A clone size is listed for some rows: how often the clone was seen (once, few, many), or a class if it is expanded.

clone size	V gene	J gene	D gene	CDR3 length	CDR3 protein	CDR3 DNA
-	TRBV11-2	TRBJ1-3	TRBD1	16	CASSPRTGALENTIYF	TGTGCCAGCAGCCCGCGGACAGGGGCTTTAGAAAACACCATATATTTT
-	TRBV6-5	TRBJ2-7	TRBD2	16	CASSYSASGGSYEQYF	TGTGCCAGCAGTTACTCCGCTAGCGGGGGCTCCTACGAGCAGTACTTC
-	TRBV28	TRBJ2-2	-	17	CASRGVAGPSYTGELFF	TGTGCCAGCAGAGGCGTCGCGGGACCCTCATACACCGGGGAGCTGTTTTTT
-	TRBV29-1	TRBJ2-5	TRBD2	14	CSVLPSGSRETQYF	TGCAGCGTCCTACCTAGCGGCTCCCGGGAGACCCAGTACTTC
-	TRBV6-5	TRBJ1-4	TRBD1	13	CASNDRGPEKLFF	TGTGCCAGCAACGACAGGGGGCCTGAAAAACTGTTTTTT
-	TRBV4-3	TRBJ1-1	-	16	CASSQDGLGRGTEAFF	TGCGCCAGCAGCCAAGATGGTTTAGGCAGGGGAACTGAAGCTTTCTTT
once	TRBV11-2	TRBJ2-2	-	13	CASSLENSGELFF	TGTGCCAGCAGCTTAGAGAACAGCGGGGAGCTGTTTTTT
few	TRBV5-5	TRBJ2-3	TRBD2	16	CASILAGSHFTDTQYF	TGTGCCAGCATACTAGCGGGGAGTCATTTCACAGATACGCAGTATTTT
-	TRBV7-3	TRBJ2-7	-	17	CASSLNRGQGMTYEQYF	TGTGCCAGCAGCTTAAACCGCGGACAAGGAATGACCTACGAGCAGTACTTC
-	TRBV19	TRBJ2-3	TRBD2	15	CASSIGGLGTDTQYF	TGTGCCAGTAGTATTGGGGGACTAGGGACAGATACGCAGTATTTT
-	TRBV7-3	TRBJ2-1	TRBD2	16	CASSPRTSGRGNEQFF	TGTGCCAGCAGCCCCCGGACTAGCGGGAGAGGAAATGAGCAGTTCTTC
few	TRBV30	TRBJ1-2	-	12	CAWKRGSFGYTF	TGTGCCTGGAAAAGGGGTTCGTTTGGCTACACCTTC
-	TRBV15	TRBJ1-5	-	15	CATSRENRARQPQHF	TGTGCCACCAGCAGAGAAAACAGGGCTCGCCAGCCCCAGCATTTT
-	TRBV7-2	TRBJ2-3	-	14	CASSLQGMTDTQYF	TGTGCCAGCAGCTTACAGGGAATGACAGATACGCAGTATTTT
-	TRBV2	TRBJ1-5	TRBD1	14	CASSQQGAGQPQHF	TGTGCCAGCAGCCAACAGGGGGCAGGGCAGCCCCAGCATTTT
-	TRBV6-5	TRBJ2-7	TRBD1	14	CASSRQGVAYEQYF	TGTGCCAGCAGTCGACAGGGAGTTGCCTACGAGCAGTACTTC
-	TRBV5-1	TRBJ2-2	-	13	CASNGQHTGELFF	TGCGCCAGCAACGGACAGCACACCGGGGAGCTGTTTTTT
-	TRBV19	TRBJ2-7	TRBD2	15	CASSRVEAGVDEQYF	TGTGCCAGTAGTAGGGTTGAAGCGGGAGTTGACGAGCAGTACTTC
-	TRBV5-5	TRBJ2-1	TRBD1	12	CASSRGQGSRFF	TGTGCCAGCAGCCGGGGACAGGGTTCCAGGTTCTTC
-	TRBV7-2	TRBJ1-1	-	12	CASSATYTEAFF	TGTGCCAGCAGCGCAACATATACTGAAGCTTTCTTT
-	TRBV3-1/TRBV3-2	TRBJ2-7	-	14	CASSHRDTTYEQYF	TGTGCCAGCAGCCACCGGGACACCACCTACGAGCAGTACTTC
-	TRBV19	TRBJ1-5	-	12	CASSLAEQPQHF	TGTGCCAGTAGCCTGGCAGAACAGCCCCAGCATTTT
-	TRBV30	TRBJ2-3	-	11	CAWSRGDTQYF	TGTGCCTGGAGTCGGGGGGATACGCAGTATTTT
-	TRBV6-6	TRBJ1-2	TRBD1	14	CASSYSTGGSGYTF	TGTGCCAGCAGTTACTCGACAGGGGGAAGTGGCTACACCTTC
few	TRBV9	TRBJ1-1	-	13	CASSVGGTGEAFF	TGTGCCAGCAGCGTTGGGGGGACCGGGGAAGCTTTCTTT
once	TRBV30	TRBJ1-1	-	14	CAWSVHQAYTEAFF	TGTGCCTGGAGTGTACATCAGGCGTACACTGAAGCTTTCTTT
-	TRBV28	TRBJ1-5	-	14	CASSSGDSVQPQHF	TGTGCCAGCAGTTCGGGAGACAGCGTTCAGCCCCAGCATTTT
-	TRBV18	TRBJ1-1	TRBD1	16	CASSPPGQVTNTEAFF	TGTGCCAGCTCACCACCGGGACAGGTCACAAACACTGAAGCTTTCTTT
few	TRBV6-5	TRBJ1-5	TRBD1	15	CASSPGQHSNQPQHF	TGTGCCAGCAGTCCGGGACAGCATAGCAATCAGCCCCAGCATTTT
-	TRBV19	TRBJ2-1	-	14	CASNQGRGGNEQFF	TGTGCCAGTAATCAGGGCAGAGGTGGCAATGAGCAGTTCTTC
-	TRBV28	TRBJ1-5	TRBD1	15	CASRSQGGFNQPQHF	TGTGCCAGCAGATCTCAGGGGGGATTCAATCAGCCCCAGCATTTT
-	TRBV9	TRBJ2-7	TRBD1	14	CASSLGQGDYEQYF	TGTGCCAGCAGCCTCGGACAGGGGGACTACGAGCAGTACTTC
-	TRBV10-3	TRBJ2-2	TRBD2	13	CANQWEGTGELFF	TGTGCCAACCAGTGGGAGGGCACCGGGGAGCTGTTTTTT
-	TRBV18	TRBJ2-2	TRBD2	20	CASSPGTGLGLAGRTGELFF	TGTGCCAGCTCACCCGGTACAGGGTTAGGACTAGCGGGACGTACCGGGGAGCTGTTTTTT
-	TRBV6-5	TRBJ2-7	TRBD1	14	CASSPLGQVHEQYF	TGTGCCAGCTCCCCCCTGGGACAGGTGCACGAGCAGTACTTC
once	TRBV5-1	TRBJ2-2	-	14	CASSLAQNTGELFF	TGCGCCAGCAGCTTGGCACAGAACACCGGGGAGCTGTTTTTT
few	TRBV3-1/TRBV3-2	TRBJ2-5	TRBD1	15	CASSPGQGRPETQYF	TGTGCCAGCAGCCCAGGACAGGGACGGCCAGAGACCCAGTACTTC
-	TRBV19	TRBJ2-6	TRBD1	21	CASRPAALQGVWYSGANVLTF	TGTGCCAGTAGACCGGCGGCCTTACAGGGGGTATGGTACTCTGGGGCCAACGTCCTGACTTTC
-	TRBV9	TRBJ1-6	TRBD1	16	CASSVGQAGSNSPLHF	TGTGCCAGCAGTGTGGGACAGGCGGGATCTAATTCACCCCTCCACTTT
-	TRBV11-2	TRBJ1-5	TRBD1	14	CASSSGGRNQPQHF	TGTGCCAGCAGCTCAGGGGGCAGGAATCAGCCCCAGCATTTT
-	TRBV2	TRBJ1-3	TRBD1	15	CATPGQGASGNTIYF	TGTGCCACCCCGGGACAGGGGGCTTCTGGAAACACCATATATTTT
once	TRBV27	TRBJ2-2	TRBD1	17	CASFIASGGSNTGELFF	TGTGCCAGCTTCATCGCCTCAGGGGGCTCGAACACCGGGGAGCTGTTTTTT
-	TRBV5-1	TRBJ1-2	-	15	CASSLGQVATYGYTF	TGCGCCAGCAGCTTGGGACAGGTTGCCACCTATGGCTACACCTTC
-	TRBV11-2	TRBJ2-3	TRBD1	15	CASRANRGPRYTQYF	TGTGCCAGCAGGGCAAACAGGGGCCCCAGGTATACGCAGTATTTT
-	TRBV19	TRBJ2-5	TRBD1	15	CASSKSRDSHETQYF	TGTGCCAGTAGTAAGTCCCGGGACAGCCACGAGACCCAGTACTTC
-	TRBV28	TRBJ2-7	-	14	CASTLGGGIYEQYF	TGTGCCAGCACCCTCGGAGGCGGAATCTACGAGCAGTACTTC
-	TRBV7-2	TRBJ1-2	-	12	CASSLQGGGYTF	TGTGCCAGCAGCTTACAGGGTGGCGGCTACACCTTC
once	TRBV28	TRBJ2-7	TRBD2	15	CASRARGGVSYEQYF	TGTGCCAGCAGGGCCCGGGGGGGAGTTTCCTACGAGCAGTACTTC
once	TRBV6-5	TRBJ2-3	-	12	CATQLYPDTQYF	TGTGCCACCCAGTTATACCCAGATACGCAGTATTTT
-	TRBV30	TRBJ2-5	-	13	CAWSTGRQETQYF	TGTGCCTGGAGTACGGGGAGGCAAGAGACCCAGTACTTC
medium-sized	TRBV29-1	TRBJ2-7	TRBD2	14	CSVSGTSDSYEQYF	TGCAGCGTATCCGGGACTAGCGATTCCTACGAGCAGTACTTC
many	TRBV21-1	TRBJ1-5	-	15	CASSKAPGEAQPQHF	TGTGCCAGCAGCAAAGCTCCCGGGGAAGCTCAGCCCCAGCATTTT
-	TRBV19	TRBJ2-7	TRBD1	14	CASSPQGFGYEQYF	TGTGCCAGTAGTCCACAGGGGTTTGGCTACGAGCAGTACTTC
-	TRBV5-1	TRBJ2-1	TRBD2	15	CASSLGGASAGEQFF	TGCGCCAGCAGCCTCGGGGGGGCCTCCGCGGGTGAGCAGTTCTTC
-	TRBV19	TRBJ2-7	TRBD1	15	CASSIGQGELYEQYF	TGTGCCAGTAGTATAGGGCAGGGGGAACTTTACGAGCAGTACTTC
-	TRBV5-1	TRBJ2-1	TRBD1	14	CASSLTGEGNEQFF	TGCGCCAGCAGCTTGACAGGGGAAGGCAATGAGCAGTTCTTC
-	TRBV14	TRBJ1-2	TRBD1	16	CASSGGLGTGHYGYTF	TGTGCCAGCAGCGGGGGCCTGGGGACAGGGCATTATGGCTACACCTTC